The clone carrying this T cell receptor beta chain appeared once. Its antigen is unknown. TCRdb's table, derived via immunoSEQ multiplex PCR, lists solely in-frame clones and lacks some. The table includes some 2,500,000 clones, 85% to 95% detected once. The data originate from a study of shared clonotypes between healthy human individuals. The study, taken as a whole, reports: With few donors, the genetic and exposure-history diversity represented was limited. Naive CD4 clonotypes were shared across a handful of donors at roughly 5.3%.

V trimming: 6 bases; J trimming: 3 bases; junction bases outside the gene matches: 17. This CDR3 is 17 amino acids long. Germline CDR1 and CDR2: ENHRY and SYGVKD. The chain joins TRBV10-3 to TRBJ2-7, with 7 positions matching TRBD2. The sequencing input was naive CD4+ T cells from PBMCs. The subset was: CD45RA+ positively selected. This sequence was found in a man between 18 and 35 years old in good health. Some clones in this sample may be carry-over from other donors' samples. As DNA, the CDR3 is TGTGCCATCAGGCCATCGGGGCCCGGGGGGACCTACTACGAGCAGTACTTC. Its protein product is CAIRPSGPGGTYYEQYF.